These 14 T cell receptor beta chains originate from one sample sequenced in a study of CD8+ T cells in alopecia areata. The sample's treatment: oral pan-JAK inhibitor, 5-10 mg twice daily. Extraction of RNA preceded its reverse transcription into cDNA, which served as the sequencing template. Only in-frame clones appear in the TCRdb table, and some are missing; sequencing was by immunoSEQ multiplex PCR. The sample has a few hundred thousand clones, 35% to 40% seen once. Sequences were derived from CD4+ T cells sorted from blood, sampled at approximately week 30, from a patient treated with tofacitinib. The receptor source for this set is a human donor with alopecia areata.

The chain has TRBV7-2 and TRBJ2-1, with D possibly being TRBD2 (5 bases). The V end was cut by 7 bases, the J end by 0 bases, with 13 bases between. CDR3 size: 15 residues. Germline V gene lookup returns CDR1 SGHTA and CDR2 FQGNSA. The CDR3 nucleotides are TGTGCCAGCACCTCTCAGGCGGGCTCCTACAATGAGCAGTTCTTC. Protein: CASTSQAGSYNEQFF.

This clone was recorded a few times. The rearrangement links TRBV4-1 to TRBJ2-5; no reliable D call. Germline assignment: CDR1 MGHRA and CDR2 YSYEKL. Trimming took 1 base from V and 2 from J, leaving 5 bases between them. The CDR3 is 13 amino acids. The CDR3 DNA is TGCGCCAGCAGCCAAGGAGCTCAAGAGACCCAGTACTTC. It encodes CASSQGAQETQYF.

The V call is TRBV5-6, the J call TRBJ2-7, with 7 positions matching TRBD1. The V gene end was trimmed by 4 bases and the J gene end by 6 bases; junction bases not matched to a gene: 4. There are 12 residues in the CDR3. Germline loops: CDR1 SGHDT, CDR2 YYEEEE. CDR3 sequence reads: CASSRDSVEQYF. The CDR3 region has the DNA TGTGCCAGCAGCCGGGACAGCGTCGAGCAGTACTTC.

The chain couples TRBV5-1 to TRBJ1-2; weak D call: TRBD1 (5 bases). V lost 6 bases, J lost 2 bases, and 11 bases lay in between. Germline loops: CDR1 SGHRS, CDR2 YFSETQ. CDR3 size: 13 residues. As DNA, the CDR3 is TGCGCCAGCACACCGGGACGGAACTATGGCTACACCTTC. Translating it yields CASTPGRNYGYTF.

This clone has only a few counts. The chain uses TRBV7-2 and TRBJ2-1; D unclear. V was clipped by 7 bases and J by 7 bases, with 20 bases between them. Germline V gene lookup returns CDR1 SGHTA and CDR2 FQGNSA. This CDR3 region has 15 residues. The CDR3 sequence is CASTPVRSVRNEQFF. The CDR3 DNA is TGTGCCAGCACCCCAGTCCGCTCAGTCAGGAATGAGCAGTTCTTC.

The chain combines TRBV5-1 with TRBJ1-3; the D is unclear. Germline CDR1 SGHRS, CDR2 YFSETQ. The V gene lost 1 base and the J gene lost 4 bases, with 3 bases spanning the gap. The CDR3 totals 12 residues. DNA for the CDR3: TGCGCCAGCAGCTTGCCCGGAAACACCATATATTTT. It translates to CASSLPGNTIYF.

The chain is built from TRBV18 and TRBJ1-1; D is uncertain. This CDR3 region has 14 residues. In germline, CDR1 is KGHSH, CDR2 LQKENI. The germline V and J ends were trimmed by 2 bases and 1 base, with 8 bases remaining between them. The CDR3 reads CASSPGQANTEAFF. The CDR3 nucleotides are TGTGCCAGCTCACCAGGGCAGGCGAACACTGAAGCTTTCTTT.

This clone came up a few times. The chain couples TRBV4-2 to TRBJ1-4, with 10 bases aligning to TRBD1. The CDR3 sequence is 15 residues long. Germline CDR1 is LGHNA and CDR2 is YNFKEQ. With V trimmed by 4 bases and J by 8 bases, 7 bases remained unmatched. CDR3 DNA sequence: TGTGCCAGCAGCCCAAGGGACAGGGGACGAGAAAAACTGTTTTTT. This encodes CASSPRDRGREKLFF.

In its sample, this clone was seen a few times. The gene calls are TRBV6-5 and TRBJ1-1; D call uncertain. Germline-derived CDR1 and CDR2 are MNHEY and SVGAGI. This CDR3 comprises 13 residues. The V end was cut by 6 bases, the J end by 1 base, with 9 bases between. CDR3 protein: CASSPPPNTEAFF. CDR3 in DNA: TGTGCCAGCAGCCCCCCCCCGAACACTGAAGCTTTCTTT.

This clone was seen at least ten times. The chain carries TRBV7-3 and TRBJ2-5; 8 bases align to TRBD2. There are 15 residues in the CDR3. Unmatched junction bases numbered 8, after V lost 6 bases and J lost 2 bases. Germline CDR1 SGHTA, CDR2 FQGTGA. The CDR3 nucleotides read TGTGCCAGCAGTCCCGGACTAGCACGGCAAGAGACCCAGTACTTC. Translation gives CASSPGLARQETQYF.

This clone came up a few times. J is TRBJ1-6 and V is TRBV7-2; D is unclear. The CDR3 is 15 amino acids. CDR1 and CDR2 (germline): SGHTA, FQGNSA. V lost 3 bases and J lost 7, with 13 bases in between. CDR3 in amino acids: CASSLNFGSNSPLHF. CDR3 in DNA: TGTGCCAGCAGCTTGAATTTCGGATCAAATTCACCCCTCCACTTT.

This clone has a handful of counts. In DNA form, the CDR3 reads TGTGCCAGCAGTCGAGGGAGGGGAGTAGGCACCTTC. The encoded protein is CASSRGRGVGTF. The chain couples TRBV2 to TRBJ1-2; tentatively, D is TRBD1 (5 bases). V dropped 5 bases and J dropped 13 bases, with 17 bases sitting between them. The germline CDR1 and CDR2 sequences are SNHLY and FYNNEI. The CDR3 loop spans 12 amino acids.

This chain connects TRBV5-6 to TRBJ2-6; 14 bases are shared with TRBD2. The length of the CDR3 is 18 residues. V trimming: 3 bases; J trimming: 0 bases; junction bases outside the gene matches: 2. CDR1 is SGHDT, CDR2 YYEEEE, per germline. The CDR3 sequence: CASSSGLAGDSGANVLTF. The DNA for the CDR3 is TGTGCCAGCAGCTCGGGACTAGCGGGAGACTCTGGGGCCAACGTCCTGACTTTC.

The V and J genes are TRBV23-1 and TRBJ1-1, with D possibly being TRBD1 (5 bases). TRBV23-1 is placed among ORFs of uncertain function. V was cut by 1 base and J by 3 bases, with 12 bases left in between. The CDR3 loop spans 15 amino acids. CDR3 DNA: TGCGCCAGCAGTCAATTCGGCAGGGACCACACTGAAGCTTTCTTT. Its translation: CASSQFGRDHTEAFF.